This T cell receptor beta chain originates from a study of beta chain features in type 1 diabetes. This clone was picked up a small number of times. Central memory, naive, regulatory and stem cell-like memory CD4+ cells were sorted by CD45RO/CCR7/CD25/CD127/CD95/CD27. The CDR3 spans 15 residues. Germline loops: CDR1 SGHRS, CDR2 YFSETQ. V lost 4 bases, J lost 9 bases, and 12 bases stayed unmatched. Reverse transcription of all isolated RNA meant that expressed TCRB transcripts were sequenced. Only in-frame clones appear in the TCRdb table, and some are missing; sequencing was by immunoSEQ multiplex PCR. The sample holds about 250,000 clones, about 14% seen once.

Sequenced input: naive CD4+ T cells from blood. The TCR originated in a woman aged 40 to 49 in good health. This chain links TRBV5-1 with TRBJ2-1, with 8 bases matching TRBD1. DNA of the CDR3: TGCGCCAGCAGCGCCGATCCAGGGGGCTGGGGTGAGCAGTTCTTC. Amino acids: CASSADPGGWGEQFF.